The rows below give T cell receptor beta chains drawn from one sample of a study of OX40 agonist ivuxolimab in advanced cancers. The method was immunoSEQ multiplex PCR; TCRdb's version includes in-frame clones alone and lacks a portion of them. The sample holds approximately 46,000 clones, 80% seen once. The input for sequencing was CD4+ or CD8+ T cells sorted from blood, taken in a trial of the OX40 agonist ivuxolimab. These receptor sequences come from an adult with an advanced solid tumor such as melanoma, head and neck, liver or kidney cancer. Each CDR3 is given with its conserved first and last residue. The order of the fields is clone size, D gene, J gene, V gene, CDR3 protein, CDR3 DNA. D genes are given only for firm matches. Some rows mark clone size as missing; the rest say once, few, many or name a class of expanded clone.

.,TRBD2,TRBJ2-1,TRBV15,CATSRGAGGADEQFF,TGTGCCACCAGCAGAGGAGCGGGGGGGGCAGATGAGCAGTTCTTC
.,.,TRBJ2-3,TRBV7-3,CASSLTWGDTQYF,TGTGCCAGCAGCTTAACTTGGGGAGATACGCAGTATTTT
.,.,TRBJ1-1,TRBV7-6,CASSSSVLGNTEAFF,TGTGCCAGCAGCTCCTCGGTTCTGGGTAACACTGAAGCTTTCTTT
.,.,TRBJ2-1,TRBV10-3,CAISSTNEQFF,TGTGCCATCAGTAGCACGAATGAGCAGTTCTTC
.,.,TRBJ1-1,TRBV30,CAWSALPGVREAFF,TGTGCCTGGAGTGCCCTCCCGGGCGTCCGTGAAGCTTTCTTT
.,.,TRBJ2-1,TRBV10-1,CASSDNGENYNEQFF,TGCGCCAGCAGTGATAACGGGGAGAACTACAATGAGCAGTTCTTC
.,TRBD2,TRBJ2-1,TRBV7-6,CASSSNSGGPYNEQFF,TGTGCCAGCAGCTCCAATAGCGGGGGGCCCTACAATGAGCAGTTCTTC
once,TRBD2,TRBJ2-5,TRBV6-6,CASNGGAETQYF,TGTGCCAGCAACGGGGGGGCGGAGACCCAGTACTTC
.,.,TRBJ1-2,TRBV9,CASSLSEGGYGYTF,TGTGCCAGCAGCCTTAGTGAGGGTGGCTATGGCTACACCTTC
.,.,TRBJ1-1,TRBV6-5,CASSHLNTEAFF,TGTGCCAGCAGTCACCTGAACACTGAAGCTTTCTTT
.,.,TRBJ1-1,TRBV7-9,CASSLDAGDAEAFF,TGTGCCAGCAGCTTGGACGCAGGGGACGCTGAAGCTTTCTTT
.,TRBD1,TRBJ2-7,TRBV5-1,CASNAPDRGYEQYF,TGCGCCAGCAACGCTCCGGACAGGGGGTACGAGCAGTACTTC
.,TRBD1,TRBJ1-4,TRBV11-2,CASSLLDRGANEKLFF,TGTGCCAGCAGCTTATTAGACAGGGGAGCTAATGAAAAACTGTTTTTT
.,.,TRBJ1-5,TRBV2,CASTPIYSNQPQHF,TGTGCCAGCACCCCAATTTATAGCAATCAGCCCCAGCATTTT
.,.,TRBJ1-1,TRBV28,CASSSEAESNTEAFF,TGTGCCAGCAGTTCGGAGGCGGAATCGAACACTGAAGCTTTCTTT
.,.,TRBJ2-7,TRBV2,CASTLDQGEQYF,TGTGCCAGCACTCTAGATCAGGGCGAGCAGTACTTC
.,.,TRBJ2-7,TRBV7-6,CASSPRSGAGNEQYF,TGTGCCAGCAGCCCACGATCGGGGGCAGGTAACGAGCAGTACTTC
few,TRBD2,TRBJ2-1,TRBV2,CASSEALRKRGGNEQFF,TGTGCCAGCAGTGAAGCGCTTCGGAAGCGGGGAGGCAATGAGCAGTTCTTC
once,TRBD1,TRBJ1-2,TRBV9,CASSTGGQGGHGYTF,TGTGCCAGCAGCACGGGGGGACAGGGAGGACATGGCTACACCTTC
.,.,TRBJ1-4,TRBV7-8,CASSRGRTNEKLFF,TGTGCCAGCAGCCGCGGAAGAACTAATGAAAAACTGTTTTTT
few,.,TRBJ2-3,TRBV6-4,CASSNEEGTDTQYF,TGTGCCAGCAGTAACGAGGAGGGCACAGATACGCAGTATTTT
.,.,TRBJ1-2,TRBV5-4,CASSLLGRPGYTF,TGTGCCAGCAGCTTACTGGGACGTCCGGGCTACACCTTC
.,.,TRBJ1-3,TRBV4-3,CASSQALGRADTIYF,TGCGCCAGCAGCCAAGCCCTAGGCAGGGCGGACACCATATATTTT
once,TRBD1,TRBJ1-6,TRBV5-1,CASSLSTGGESPLHF,TGCGCCAGCAGCTTGTCGACAGGGGGAGAGTCACCCCTCCACTTT
.,.,TRBJ2-5,TRBV19,CASSLEYSKETQYF,TGTGCCAGTAGTTTGGAGTACTCGAAAGAGACCCAGTACTTC
.,.,TRBJ2-7,TRBV18,CASSPSRTATLYEQYF,TGTGCCAGCTCACCATCTCGGACAGCGACCCTCTACGAGCAGTACTTC
.,.,TRBJ2-1,TRBV6-5,CASRTGRSYNEQFF,TGTGCCAGCAGGACAGGGAGGTCCTACAATGAGCAGTTCTTC
.,TRBD1,TRBJ2-1,TRBV4-2,CASSWTGENYNEQFF,TGTGCCAGCAGTTGGACAGGGGAAAACTACAATGAGCAGTTCTTC
.,TRBD2,TRBJ2-3,TRBV10-3,CAISEGLADTQYF,TGTGCCATCAGTGAGGGACTAGCAGATACGCAGTATTTT
.,TRBD1,TRBJ2-1,TRBV6-1,CASGQDTRSYNEQFF,TGTGCCAGCGGACAGGACACGAGATCCTACAATGAGCAGTTCTTC
.,TRBD1,TRBJ2-7,TRBV2,CATQTGFSDEQYF,TGTGCCACCCAGACAGGGTTCTCGGACGAGCAGTACTTC
.,.,TRBJ1-5,TRBV28,CASSFRGLSVKGSNQPQHF,TGTGCCAGCAGTTTTCGGGGGCTCTCGGTAAAGGGGAGCAATCAGCCCCAGCATTTT
few,TRBD2,TRBJ2-3,TRBV9,CASSVPAGVTDTQYF,TGTGCCAGCAGCGTACCAGCGGGAGTCACAGATACGCAGTATTTT
.,.,TRBJ2-3,TRBV11-2,CASSPTTDTQYF,TGTGCCAGCAGCCCAACTACAGATACGCAGTATTTT
.,.,TRBJ2-3,TRBV27,CASSLRGTDTQYF,TGTGCCAGCAGTCTCAGGGGCACAGATACGCAGTATTTT
.,.,TRBJ2-3,TRBV5-4,CASSLAGAGDTQYF,TGTGCCAGCAGCTTGGCGGGGGCTGGCGATACGCAGTATTTT
.,.,TRBJ2-1,TRBV6-9,CASSYGVGGNEQFF,TGTGCCAGCAGTTATGGTGTAGGGGGCAATGAGCAGTTCTTC
.,.,TRBJ1-1,TRBV5-1,CASSLFQGGPTEAFF,TGCGCCAGCAGCTTATTTCAGGGAGGTCCGACTGAAGCTTTCTTT
.,.,TRBJ2-5,TRBV5-1,CASSLGLVETQYF,TGCGCCAGCAGCTTGGGACTTGTAGAGACCCAGTACTTC
.,.,TRBJ1-1,TRBV6-5,CASSLDRTRGTEAFF,TGTGCCAGCAGCTTGGACCGGACCCGGGGGACTGAAGCTTTCTTT
once,TRBD2,TRBJ2-2,TRBV7-2,CASSLASSGRAVSGELFF,TGTGCCAGCAGCTTAGCCTCTAGCGGGAGGGCCGTTAGCGGGGAGCTGTTTTTT
few,.,TRBJ2-3,TRBV20-1,CSAGPLTQYF,TGCAGTGCTGGGCCCTTGACGCAGTATTTT
.,.,TRBJ2-1,TRBV7-2,CASSLATGTTYNEQFF,TGTGCCAGCAGCTTAGCGACGGGGACCACTTACAATGAGCAGTTCTTC
.,.,TRBJ1-2,TRBV30,CAWSILGNNYGYTF,TGTGCCTGGAGTATTCTCGGGAATAACTATGGCTACACCTTC
.,.,TRBJ2-5,TRBV7-3,CASSLARQETQYF,TGTGCCAGCAGCTTGGCGCGGCAAGAGACCCAGTACTTC
.,.,TRBJ2-2,TRBV4-3,CASSQERQTGELFF,TGCGCCAGCAGCCAAGAAAGACAGACCGGGGAGCTGTTTTTT
once,.,TRBJ1-1,TRBV5-1,CASKALGGRGTEAFF,TGCGCCAGCAAGGCCCTGGGGGGGCGTGGCACTGAAGCTTTCTTT
.,.,TRBJ1-2,TRBV9,CASSVGPAYGYTF,TGTGCCAGCAGCGTAGGGCCGGCCTATGGCTACACCTTC
.,TRBD1,TRBJ2-6,TRBV4-3,CASSHLAGTGGSGANVLTF,TGCGCCAGCAGCCACTTGGCCGGGACAGGGGGAAGTGGGGCCAACGTCCTGACTTTC
.,.,TRBJ2-3,TRBV5-1,CASKPDGTDTQYF,TGCGCCAGCAAGCCGGACGGGACAGATACGCAGTATTTT
.,.,TRBJ1-4,TRBV18,CASSQGREEKLFF,TGTGCCAGCTCACAAGGCAGGGAAGAAAAACTGTTTTTT
.,TRBD2,TRBJ2-7,TRBV7-6,CASSWSGSAAYEQYF,TGTGCCAGCAGTTGGAGCGGGAGTGCCGCCTACGAGCAGTACTTC
.,TRBD1,TRBJ1-6,TRBV10-3,CAISGTDGGPLHF,TGTGCCATTTCCGGGACAGATGGGGGACCCCTCCACTTT
once,.,TRBJ2-2,TRBV19,CASRSTGGVGELFF,TGTGCCAGTCGATCCACAGGGGGGGTCGGGGAGCTGTTTTTT
.,TRBD1,TRBJ1-2,TRBV28,CASSTEIPGQGEGYTF,TGTGCCAGCAGTACCGAGATACCGGGACAGGGTGAAGGCTACACCTTC
.,.,TRBJ1-1,TRBV18,CASSPPGGEAFF,TGTGCCAGCTCACCACCGGGGGGTGAAGCTTTCTTT
.,TRBD1,TRBJ1-1,TRBV10-3,CAIRGTGSGTEAFF,TGTGCCATCAGGGGGACAGGGAGCGGGACTGAAGCTTTCTTT
.,.,TRBJ1-1,TRBV18,CASSPNSLNTEAFF,TGTGCCAGCTCACCAAACAGCTTGAACACTGAAGCTTTCTTT
.,.,TRBJ2-2,TRBV10-1,CASSRGRNTGELFF,TGCGCCAGCTCAAGGGGCAGGAACACCGGGGAGCTGTTTTTT
.,TRBD1,TRBJ1-3,TRBV2,CASSESGGNTIYF,TGTGCCAGCAGTGAGTCAGGGGGCAACACCATATATTTT